This TCR beta chain was observed in a study of blood T cell repertoires in COVID-19 (dated by TCRdb to the early 2020s). Looking at the study overall: Samples from collaborators originated in the United States, Italy and Spain and spanned both the acute and convalescent phases of COVID-19. Nearly every sample came with metadata listing a de-identified subject ID, COVID-19 status, age in years and sex. The material from the prospective study consisted of cDNA or gDNA derived from T cells, B-cell-depleted T cells, or PBMCs. Subjects who had been exposed to COVID-19, were actively infected with it, or had recovered from it provided the deeply sampled blood TCRbeta repertoires that made up the dataset. The repertoires were released in a freely available public database meant as a resource for research on the immune response to SARS-CoV-2. Samples were obtained from the ongoing ImmuneRACE study (first 160 participants) and from approximately 1,200 subjects provided by 6 global collaborators. HLA class I and class II types, where available, came from metadata supplied by the sample provider rather than from assay-based typing. Broader findings and caveats from the paper: Clinical and demographic metadata were provided uncurated, with the amount varying by source and participant.

With respect to this clone: Its antigen is still unknown. Per-nucleotide qualities are absent, and no much larger clonotype sits a single base away.

V ends up 2 bases short and J 5 bases short, with an unmatched junction base count of 8. The CDR3 runs 16 amino acids, cysteine and phenylalanine included. Kept here is only the CDR3 DNA, which spans 48 bases and is read in frame from base 1. CDR1 and CDR2 (LNHDA, SQIVND) derive from the germline V gene (reference sequence). Collaborating institutions collected whole blood in K2EDTA tubes following their own protocols. For TCRbeta analysis, collaborators shipped samples as frozen whole blood, isolated PBMCs, or DNA extracted from either of those sample types. The immunoSEQ Assay, a bias-controlled multiplex PCR, was used to amplify TCRbeta CDR3 regions from genomic DNA. From the authors' description of their analysis: The number of nucleated cells in each sample was estimated by amplification of reference gene primers within the assay. To quantify the absolute abundance of each unique TCRbeta CDR3 rearrangement, sequence reads were collapsed and filtered. For each sample, productive Simpson clonality was calculated as the square root of Simpson's diversity index across productive rearrangements. TCRdb obtained this table from immuneACCESS and retained in-frame rearrangements with V and J assigned. These tables miss some clones; where compared with another copy, unresolved V genes account for less than half of the shortfall, and the remainder is unexplained. V and J calls and clone size are those listed in that table; D and trimming were worked out from the DNA. This sample comprises about 160,000 clones, 75% to 90% of them detected only once. The ten largest clones add up to approximately 10% of the sample.

Recombination joined TRBV19 with TRBJ2-2; TRBD2 lines up with 7 middle nucleotides. Input material: peripheral blood. The source is a human donor in a cohort sampled during active COVID-19. CDR3 region: CASSIHQGGRTGELFF. The DNA sequence is TGTGCCAGTAGTATACATCAAGGCGGGAGAACCGGGGAGCTGTTTTTT. The variable domain in full, with residues beyond the CDR3 obtained from the reference TRBV19 and TRBJ2-2 genes, is DGGITQSPKYLFRKEGQNVTLSCEQNLNHDAMYWYRQDPGQGLRLIYYSQIVNDFQKGDIAEGYSVSREKKESFPLTVTSAQKNPTAFYLCASSIHQGGRTGELFFGEGSRLTVL.